The 16 T cell receptor beta chains below come from one sample, sequenced in a study of T cell responses to AZD1222 COVID-19 vaccine. Produced via immunoSEQ multiplex PCR; TCRdb's table is partial and in-frame only. The sample carries some 120,000 clones, roughly 90% recorded once. Sequenced material: peripheral blood, taken on day 0 of AZD1222 vaccination. These receptors came from an adult in good health.

The V call is TRBV19, the J call TRBJ2-1; 10 bases align to TRBD2. This CDR3 is 16 amino acids long. Germline assignment: CDR1 LNHDA and CDR2 SQIVND (reference sequence). V gave up 3 bases and J gave up 4 bases; unmatched junction bases: 6. CDR3 bases: TGTGCCAGTAGTATCCTAGCGGGAGAGTTTTACAATGAGCAGTTCTTC. It yields the protein CASSILAGEFYNEQFF.

The rearrangement links TRBV5-4 to TRBJ2-7; 7 bases map to TRBD2. The CDR3 has 14 residues. CDR1 is SGHNT, CDR2 YYREEE, per germline (reference sequence). The V and J ends lost 0 bases and 6 bases, in that order; junction bases with no gene match: 6. CDR3 sequence reads: CASSLGAGAFEQYF. CDR3 in DNA: TGTGCCAGCAGCTTGGGGGCGGGAGCGTTCGAGCAGTACTTC.

This sequence joins TRBV7-3 and TRBJ2-7; tentative D call: TRBD1 (5 bases). V lost 1 base to trimming and J lost 2 bases, with 9 bases between them. Germline V lookup: CDR1 SGHTA, CDR2 FQGTGA. This CDR3 region has 14 residues. CDR3 residues: CASSLIPGPYEQYF. The DNA of the CDR3 is TGTGCCAGCAGCTTAATACCAGGGCCCTACGAGCAGTACTTC.

The J gene is TRBJ1-2, the V gene TRBV21-1; the D call in the table, TRBD1, was not verified against the DNA. TRBV21-1 is a pseudogene locus. The CDR3 consists of 14 residues. This CDR3 is CASSRGQGHYGYTF. The CDR3 DNA reads as TGTGCCAGCAGCAGGGGACAGGGACACTATGGCTACACCTTC.

This clone has just one count. V gene TRBV5-1 combines with J gene TRBJ1-4, with D possibly matching TRBD1 (5 bases). The germline CDR1 and CDR2 sequences are SGHRS and YFSETQ. This CDR3 comprises 16 residues. V gave up 4 bases and J gave up 5 bases, with 18 bases separating them. DNA of the CDR3: TGCGCCAGCAGCCCTCCTCCAGGGACGGGGAATGAAAAACTGTTTTTT. Translation: CASSPPPGTGNEKLFF. The full variable domain, in which reference TRBV5-1 and TRBJ1-4 provide the parts outside the CDR3, is KAGVTQTPRYLIKTRGQQVTLSCSPISGHRSVSWYQQTPGQGLQFLFEYFSETQRNKGNFPGRFSGRQFSNSRSEMNVSTLELGDSALYLCASSPPPGTGNEKLFFGSGTQLSVL.

The chain has TRBV12-5 and TRBJ1-2; D unresolved. CDR1 and CDR2 from the germline V gene are LGHNT and FRNRAP. The CDR3 covers 13 residues. Between the trimmed V and J ends, which lost 2 bases and 5 bases, there was a span of 9 bases. The CDR3 DNA reads as TGTGCTAGTGGTTTGTCCCTGGGGTATGGCTACACCTTC. Residues: CASGLSLGYGYTF.

This clone was seen just once. This sequence joins TRBV30 and TRBJ1-5; D remains unclear. The CDR3 covers 13 residues. Trimming removed 5 bases at V and 1 base at J, with 9 bases between. Germline lookup yields CDR1 GTSNPN and CDR2 SVGIG (reference sequence). The CDR3 spells CAWARESNQPQHF. DNA for the CDR3: TGTGCCTGGGCCCGGGAGAGCAATCAGCCCCAGCATTTT. The full variable domain, with the rest looked up from reference TRBV30 and TRBJ1-5, is SQTIHQWPATLVQPVGSPLSLECTVEGTSNPNLYWYRQAAGRGLQLLFYSVGIGQISSEVPQNLSASRPQDRQFILSSKKLLLSDSGFYLCAWARESNQPQHFGDGTRLSIL.

This sequence joins TRBV9 and TRBJ2-3, with D unresolved. Trimming removed 4 bases at V and 4 bases at J, with 7 bases between. Germline loops: CDR1 SGDLS, CDR2 YYNGEE. The CDR3 loop spans 12 amino acids. The CDR3 DNA follows: TGTGCCAGCAGCCTTACTGCAGATACGCAGTATTTT. Protein product: CASSLTADTQYF.

The chain is built from TRBV27 and TRBJ1-6; possibly TRBD1 for D (6 bases). This CDR3 spans 14 amino acids. With 5 bases removed from V and 8 bases from J, the gap between germline ends came to 13 bases. Germline lookup yields CDR1 MNHEY and CDR2 SMNVEV (reference sequence). The CDR3 sequence: CASSLRGRDSPLHF. CDR3 DNA: TGTGCCAGCAGTCTCAGGGGTAGGGATTCACCCCTCCACTTT.

This clone was observed at least ten times. This rearrangement joins TRBV4-1 to TRBJ1-4; D is possibly TRBD1 (5 bases). Germline V gene sequence: CDR1 MGHRA, CDR2 YSYEKL. CDR3 size: 15 residues. The V end lost 0 bases, the J end lost 0 bases, and 5 bases lay between the germline ends. CDR3 residues: CASSQEGATNEKLFF. Written as DNA, the CDR3 is TGCGCCAGCAGCCAAGAGGGGGCAACTAATGAAAAACTGTTTTTT.

The chain combines TRBV9 with TRBJ2-2; a possible D gene is TRBD2 (6 bases). The CDR3 extends over 14 amino acids. V was pared by 4 bases and J by 4 bases, with 11 bases between. Germline lookup yields CDR1 SGDLS and CDR2 YYNGEE. The CDR3, as DNA: TGTGCCAGCAGCCCTCGGGAGTTCACCGGGGAGCTGTTTTTT. Amino acids: CASSPREFTGELFF.

V and J are TRBV14 and TRBJ2-7, with 8 bases matching TRBD1. J was trimmed by 4 bases and V by 3 bases; bases with no gene match: 5. The CDR3 spans 14 residues. CDR1 SGHDN and CDR2 FVKESK come from the germline V gene. The CDR3 is CASSQTRGPYEQYF. The CDR3, as DNA: TGTGCCAGCAGCCAGACCAGGGGGCCGTACGAGCAGTACTTC.

This chain joins TRBV13 and TRBJ2-3; 15 positions agree with TRBD2. Germline values: CDR1 PRHDT, CDR2 FYEKMQ (reference sequence). The V gene end was trimmed by 3 bases and the J gene end by 8 bases; junction bases not matched to a gene: 12. The CDR3 consists of 18 residues. CDR3 protein: CASSLGLAGGPGFGTQYF. CDR3 nucleotide sequence: TGTGCCAGCAGCTTGGGACTAGCGGGGGGCCCAGGGTTCGGTACGCAGTATTTT.

This clone has only one observation. The genes are TRBV19 and TRBJ1-1; the D gene is possibly TRBD1 (6 bases). The CDR3 runs to 15 residues. CDR1 and CDR2 from the germline V gene are LNHDA and SQIVND (reference sequence). Trimming left V 5 bases short and J 4 bases short, with 17 bases between. CDR3: CASSAGALNPTEAFF. DNA of the CDR3: TGTGCCAGTAGTGCGGGGGCTCTAAACCCCACTGAAGCTTTCTTT.

V is TRBV25-1 and J is TRBJ1-2, with D tentatively TRBD1 (6 bases). There are 13 residues in the CDR3. V was shortened by 9 bases and J by 3 bases, with 14 bases between the two germline ends. Per germline, CDR1 MGHDK and CDR2 SYGVNS. CDR3 nucleotides: TGTGCCAGTTCACAGGGACTTTACTATGGCTACACCTTC. It encodes CASSQGLYYGYTF.

The chain employs TRBV7-2 and TRBJ2-1; D perhaps matches TRBD2 (5 bases). The germline CDR1 and CDR2 sequences are SGHTA and FQGNSA. The V end was cut by 2 bases, the J end by 3 bases, with 14 bases between. The CDR3 spans 16 residues. The CDR3 loop is CASSLRRGGVYNEQFF. CDR3 nucleotides: TGTGCCAGCAGCTTACGTCGCGGAGGTGTCTACAATGAGCAGTTCTTC.